Listed below are T cell receptor beta chains from one sample, sequenced in a study of CD8 T cells in ankylosing spondylitis. MiXCR, applied by TCRdb to the 5' RACE reads, yields one record per CDR3 protein. The sample shows roughly 230,000 distinct CDR3 sequences, 18% of them seen only once. Sequencing was done on a sample of blood, either unsorted or a sorted T cell fraction (not recorded which). The receptors derive from a male donor with ankylosing spondylitis or in good health (not recorded which). Both conserved end residues are part of each CDR3. A D gene is named only where the DNA matches it firmly. A row's size may be missing; if present it is once, few, many or a size class.

>TRBJ2-2|TRBV27|NA|TRBD2
CASSLAGGGTGELFF
TGTGCCAGCAGCCTAGCGGGAGGTGGGACCGGGGAGCTGTTTTTT
>TRBJ2-7|TRBV29-1|NA|NA
CSVEQQGAYEQYF
TGCAGCGTTGAACAACAGGGTGCCTACGAGCAGTACTTC
>TRBJ2-1|TRBV20-1|NA|TRBD2
CSARDLAGLYNEQFF
TGCAGTGCTAGAGATCTAGCGGGCCTCTACAATGAGCAGTTCTTC
>TRBJ2-1|TRBV6-1|many|TRBD2
CASSLSGESSYNEQFF
TGTGCCAGCAGTCTTAGCGGGGAGAGCTCCTACAATGAGCAGTTCTTC
>TRBJ2-7|TRBV7-2|few|TRBD2
CASSFSGMGYEQYF
TGTGCCAGCAGCTTTAGCGGGATGGGTTACGAGCAGTACTTC
>TRBJ2-7|TRBV7-2|few|NA
CASSYASWSNEQYF
TGTGCCAGCAGCTATGCCTCCTGGTCCAACGAGCAGTACTTC
>TRBJ2-2|TRBV3-1|NA|TRBD2
CASSQQFSGRTGELFF
TGTGCCAGCAGCCAGCAATTTAGCGGGAGGACCGGGGAGCTGTTTTTT
>TRBJ2-1|TRBV27|few|TRBD2
CASSLSFSGTSYNEQFF
TGTGCCAGCAGTTTATCCTTTAGCGGGACAAGCTACAATGAGCAGTTCTTC
>TRBJ2-7|TRBV29-1|NA|TRBD2
CSVELEREGLYEQYF
TGCAGCGTTGAATTGGAGCGGGAGGGCCTCTACGAGCAGTACTTC
>TRBJ2-7|TRBV25-1|NA|NA
CASSEYSNSYEQYF
TGTGCCAGCAGTGAATATTCGAATTCCTACGAGCAGTACTTC
>TRBJ2-7|TRBV4-1|NA|NA
CASSREQGGAYEQYF
TGCGCCAGCAGCCGAGAGCAGGGGGGGGCCTACGAGCAGTACTTC
>TRBJ2-1|TRBV7-8|NA|NA
CASGGESYNEQFF
TGTGCCAGCGGAGGGGAGTCCTACAATGAGCAGTTCTTC
>TRBJ1-5|TRBV10-3|few|NA
CATSPGRGNQPQHF
TGTGCCACCTCCCCCGGCCGTGGCAATCAGCCCCAGCATTTT
>TRBJ2-6|TRBV4-2|NA|TRBD1
CASSRQGAFSSGANVLTF
TGTGCCAGCAGCCGACAGGGGGCCTTTAGCTCTGGGGCCAACGTCCTGACTTTC
>TRBJ2-3|TRBV7-9|NA|TRBD2
CASSLGGSTTDTQYF
TGTGCCAGCAGCTTAGGCGGGAGTACGACAGATACGCAGTATTTT
>TRBJ1-1|TRBV9|NA|NA
CASSVGEGRHWTEAFF
TGTGCCAGCAGCGTAGGAGAGGGAAGGCATTGGACTGAAGCTTTCTTT
>TRBJ2-7|TRBV29-1|few|NA
CSVEGDYEQYF
TGCAGCGTTGAAGGAGATTACGAGCAGTACTTC
>TRBJ2-7|TRBV5-1|NA|TRBD1
CASSLAFPRDRGPYEQYF
TGCGCCAGCAGCTTGGCATTCCCACGGGACAGGGGGCCCTACGAGCAGTACTTC
>TRBJ2-7|TRBV7-2|NA|NA
CASSLGPVYEQYF
TGTGCCAGCAGCTTAGGACCTGTCTACGAGCAGTACTTC
>TRBJ1-2|TRBV10-3|few|NA
CAISETWTVGYTF
TGTGCCATCAGTGAGACTTGGACAGTGGGCTACACCTTC
>TRBJ2-7|TRBV12-3/TRBV12-4|NA|TRBD1
CASSAGTGTLSYEQYF
TGTGCCAGCAGTGCTGGGACAGGGACCCTCTCCTACGAGCAGTACTTC
>TRBJ1-2|TRBV27|NA|NA
CASSLQGGVYGYTF
TGTGCCAGCAGTTTGCAGGGCGGGGTCTATGGCTACACCTTC
>TRBJ2-1|TRBV7-8|NA|NA
CASSPSGYPREQFF
TGTGCCAGCAGCCCCAGTGGTTACCCGCGTGAGCAGTTCTTC
>TRBJ2-1|TRBV4-3|NA|NA
CASSRDRASYNEQFF
TGCGCCAGCAGCCGAGACCGGGCCTCCTACAATGAGCAGTTCTTC
>TRBJ2-7|TRBV20-1|many|NA
CSAKDFYEQYF
TGCAGTGCTAAGGACTTCTACGAGCAGTACTTC
>TRBJ2-3|TRBV6-5|NA|TRBD1
CASSSTGASTDTQYF
TGTGCCAGCAGTTCGACAGGGGCGAGCACAGATACGCAGTATTTT
>TRBJ2-5|TRBV6-1|NA|TRBD2
CASRLIAGGQETQYF
TGTGCCAGCAGATTGATAGCGGGAGGGCAGGAGACCCAGTACTTC
>TRBJ2-1|TRBV15|NA|TRBD2
CATSSGTSANEQFF
TGTGCCACCAGCAGCGGGACTAGCGCCAATGAGCAGTTCTTC
>TRBJ1-1|TRBV6-6|many|NA
CASGGTLNTEAFF
TGTGCCAGCGGGGGGACCCTGAACACTGAAGCTTTCTTT
>TRBJ2-1|TRBV19|few|TRBD1
CASTWTGSYNEQFF
TGTGCCAGCACATGGACAGGCTCCTACAATGAGCAGTTCTTC
>TRBJ2-1|TRBV9|few|NA
CASSEGAPQGEQFF
TGTGCCAGCAGCGAAGGGGCCCCACAGGGAGAGCAGTTCTTC
>TRBJ2-7|TRBV19|NA|NA
CASSIARDNEQYF
TGTGCCAGTAGTATTGCCAGAGACAACGAGCAGTACTTC
>TRBJ1-5|TRBV24-1|medium-sized|NA
CATSEGGNQPQHF
TGTGCCACCAGTGAAGGGGGCAATCAGCCCCAGCATTTT
>TRBJ2-7|TRBV11-2|NA|TRBD2
CASSIQPGLAGVGSYEQYF
TGTGCCAGCAGCATCCAGCCTGGACTAGCGGGAGTTGGGTCCTACGAGCAGTACTTC
>TRBJ2-7|TRBV20-1|NA|NA
CSASHREGYEQYF
TGCAGTGCTAGCCACAGGGAGGGCTACGAGCAGTACTTC
>TRBJ2-1|TRBV27|many|TRBD1
CASSRSRPGQRYNEQFF
TGTGCCAGCAGTAGATCCCGACCGGGACAGAGATACAATGAGCAGTTCTTC
>TRBJ2-5|TRBV27|NA|TRBD2
CASSSPAAGGPWSETQYF
TGTGCCAGCAGTTCGCCGGCAGCGGGAGGGCCCTGGTCAGAGACCCAGTACTTC
>TRBJ2-2|TRBV6-1|NA|TRBD1
CASLEKGTGPTGELFF
TGTGCCAGCCTAGAAAAGGGGACAGGGCCCACCGGGGAGCTGTTTTTT
>TRBJ2-2|TRBV28|few|NA
CASSLWRQINTGELFF
TGTGCCAGCAGTTTATGGAGGCAGATAAACACCGGGGAGCTGTTTTTT
>TRBJ2-1|TRBV27|NA|TRBD2
CASSSLAGEYLNEQFF
TGTGCCAGCAGTTCCCTAGCGGGAGAATACCTCAATGAGCAGTTCTTC
>TRBJ2-5|TRBV7-8|NA|TRBD2
CASSLPKEAGGQENQYF
TGTGCCAGCAGCTTACCCAAGGAAGCGGGAGGACAAGAGAACCAGTACTTC
>TRBJ2-2|TRBV28|NA|TRBD2
CASRQLGGGNTGELFF
TGTGCCAGCAGACAACTGGGCGGGGGAAACACCGGGGAGCTGTTTTTT
>TRBJ2-7|TRBV24-1|NA|NA
CATSDGDLHSYEQYF
TGTGCCACCAGTGATGGGGACCTCCACTCCTACGAGCAGTACTTC
>TRBJ2-1|TRBV9|few|TRBD1
CASSVDDQGVAYNEQFF
TGTGCCAGCAGCGTGGATGATCAGGGGGTTGCCTACAATGAGCAGTTCTTC
>TRBJ2-1|TRBV20-1|NA|TRBD2
CSARESSGKFDEQFF
TGCAGTGCTAGAGAGAGTAGCGGGAAATTCGATGAGCAGTTCTTC
>TRBJ2-2|TRBV12-3/TRBV12-4|NA|NA
CASSFERANTGELFF
TGTGCCAGCAGCTTTGAACGCGCGAACACCGGGGAGCTGTTTTTT
>TRBJ2-1|TRBV20-1|NA|TRBD2
CSAGQIYLAGGPSSYNEQFF
TGCAGTGCTGGCCAGATCTACCTAGCGGGAGGGCCGAGCTCCTACAATGAGCAGTTCTTC
>TRBJ1-1|TRBV29-1|NA|TRBD1
CSVSPGGTEAFF
TGCAGCGTTTCTCCAGGGGGCACTGAAGCTTTCTTT
>TRBJ2-3|TRBV10-1|NA|NA
CASSGGGADTQYF
TGCGCCAGCAGTGGTGGGGGCGCAGATACGCAGTATTTT
>TRBJ2-5|TRBV24-1|NA|NA
CATSGRGVQETQYF
TGTGCCACCAGTGGCAGAGGGGTCCAAGAGACCCAGTACTTC
>TRBJ2-2|TRBV29-1|NA|TRBD1
CSVDRDTGELFF
TGCAGCGTCGACAGGGACACCGGGGAGCTGTTTTTT
>TRBJ2-7|TRBV12-3/TRBV12-4|NA|NA
CASRGGQSYEQYF
TGTGCCAGCAGGGGCGGACAGAGCTACGAGCAGTACTTC
>TRBJ2-1|TRBV6-1|NA|NA
CASSLNAPDSFSYNEQFF
TGTGCCAGCAGTCTTAACGCACCTGACTCGTTCTCCTACAATGAGCAGTTCTTC
>TRBJ2-1|TRBV4-1|NA|NA
CASSHPTRGMSSYNEQFF
TGCGCCAGCAGCCACCCAACTAGGGGGATGAGCTCCTACAATGAGCAGTTCTTC
>TRBJ2-1|TRBV7-9|NA|NA
CASSRVEGGNEQFF
TGTGCCAGCAGCCGAGTTGAGGGGGGCAATGAGCAGTTCTTC
>TRBJ2-1|TRBV29-1|NA|TRBD2
CSVEGGLAGGPYEQFF
TGCAGCGTTGAAGGGGGACTAGCGGGAGGGCCCTATGAGCAGTTCTTC
>TRBJ2-1|TRBV9|NA|NA
CASSVGGAGTNNEQFF
TGTGCCAGCAGCGTAGGAGGGGCCGGAACCAACAATGAGCAGTTCTTC
>TRBJ2-7|TRBV7-2|few|NA
CASSPITYEQYF
TGTGCCAGCAGCCCCATAACCTACGAGCAGTACTTC
>TRBJ2-3|TRBV29-1|many|TRBD1
CSVESSWTGGLLDTQYF
TGCAGCGTCGAATCTTCTTGGACAGGGGGACTTTTGGATACGCAGTATTTT